A selection of T cell receptor beta chains follows, all from one sample in a study of blood T cell repertoires in COVID-19. Sequencing used immunoSEQ multiplex PCR; TCRdb keeps in-frame clones, though not all of them. The repertoire holds roughly 51,000 clones, with around nine tenths as singletons. The sample consisted of peripheral blood. Source of these receptors: a man aged 70-80 years with acute or convalescent COVID-19. CDR3s leave out the opening cysteine and the closing phenylalanine or tryptophan. The order of the fields is J gene, V gene, CDR3 protein.

TRBJ1-6	TRBV19	ASRWTGYNSPLH
TRBJ1-1	TRBV9	ASAVGTGTVNTEAF
TRBJ1-1	TRBV18	ASSPRRASTEAF
TRBJ2-1	TRBV24-1	ATSDLQFEEQF
TRBJ1-5	TRBV30	AWSVGRVNQPQH
TRBJ2-2	TRBV6-5	ASSLGQGNTGELF
TRBJ2-7	TRBV7-9	ASSSGGWYEQY
TRBJ1-1	TRBV6-6	ASSWDRVDEAF
TRBJ1-2	TRBV18	ASSLPRRFNYGYT
TRBJ2-7	TRBV19	ASSIGGAYEQY
TRBJ1-4	TRBV5-1	ASSFLDSTTNEKLF
TRBJ2-1	TRBV11-2	ASSSRLAGGYNEQF
TRBJ2-7	TRBV4-1	ASSQEGGQVNPPPYEQY
TRBJ1-2	TRBV10-3	AISDLDRGGLYGYT
TRBJ1-5	TRBV6-2/TRBV6-3	ASSYIARVTQPQH
TRBJ2-3	TRBV18	ASSPTGIRTDTQY
TRBJ2-7	TRBV2	ASSGQFLAKPSQY
TRBJ1-2	TRBV19	ASSIEGRVGYT
TRBJ1-3	TRBV9	ASSVGITVSSGNTIY
TRBJ2-3	TRBV6-4	ASSGGALGDTQY
TRBJ2-7	TRBV14	ASSQGVGWRASSYEQY
TRBJ2-7	TRBV2	ATLARPYEQY
TRBJ1-2	TRBV27	ASSSRTGGNYGYT
TRBJ1-4	TRBV30	AWTLQGGVEKLF
TRBJ1-2	TRBV14	ASSLIQGANYGYT
TRBJ1-1	TRBV6-4	ASSEDFLTEAF
TRBJ2-7	TRBV12-3/TRBV12-4	ASKLNYEQY
TRBJ2-7	TRBV7-2	ASSLLTGNGEQY
TRBJ2-5	TRBV14	ASSRGLQETQY
TRBJ2-1	TRBV19	ASRGLAVSSYNEQF
TRBJ1-5	TRBV7-2	ASSLEMAQPQH
TRBJ2-5	TRBV5-6	ASSLVGGQTQETQY
TRBJ2-7	TRBV10-3	AISDPGHNYEQY
TRBJ1-2	TRBV7-2	ASSTATTGLYGYT
TRBJ2-6	TRBV21-1	ASSPKSGQGNSGANVLT
TRBJ1-6	TRBV5-6	ASSLGQGSSPLH
TRBJ2-3	TRBV18	ASSPRAGGSDTQY
TRBJ2-3	TRBV4-2	ASSQGMDRGTDTQY
TRBJ1-2	TRBV7-2	ASSSSQGNYGYT
TRBJ1-2	TRBV19	ASSTRGGYT
TRBJ2-5	TRBV16	ASSQLGRFQETQY
TRBJ2-7	TRBV7-3	ASSLKPGTSGGSVIHEQY
TRBJ2-5	TRBV6-4	ASSQDRFKTQY
TRBJ1-2	TRBV28	ATSQGNYGYT
TRBJ2-7	TRBV4-2	ASSQAYGQSYEQY
TRBJ2-2	TRBV7-8	ASSLAGSTGELF
TRBJ1-2	TRBV15	ATSKGQGSNYGYT
TRBJ2-1	TRBV15	ATSRPGQDNEQF
TRBJ2-7	TRBV18	ASSPLGLAVSYEQY
TRBJ2-7	TRBV4-1	ASSQERYVGPVRIGYEQY
TRBJ2-1	TRBV28	ASQKGWRGSYNEQF
TRBJ2-7	TRBV18	ASSPGANYEQY
TRBJ1-3	TRBV10-3	AIRPGGSGNTIY
TRBJ1-5	TRBV10-3	AISVGTGTGQPQH
TRBJ2-1	TRBV29-1	SVGLAGGRIEQF
TRBJ2-3	TRBV18	ASSIFMQEPSTDTQY
TRBJ1-5	TRBV7-2	ASSLGTGVRQPQH
TRBJ1-1	TRBV4-3	ASSQDHRTASEAF
TRBJ2-7	TRBV6-2/TRBV6-3	ASSYLRGAPTYEQY
TRBJ1-1	TRBV6-4	ASRDSSKNTEAF